The 17 T cell receptor beta chains presented below share a single source sample, sequenced in a study of T cells in Graves' hyperthyroidism and ophthalmopathy. RNA transcripts yielded amplified TCR beta CDR3 regions. A set of HTBI primers served as the primers for a first-round RT-PCR of the TCR CDR3. TCRdb processed the multiplex PCR reads anew with MiXCR; each CDR3 protein has one entry. Of 250,000 to 300,000 distinct CDR3 sequences listed, around 15% are singletons. The specimen was blood. These receptors were collected from a woman aged 55-69 years with Graves' ophthalmopathy.

The V and J genes are TRBV7-9 and TRBJ2-5; maybe TRBD2 (5 bases). Germline V gene sequence: CDR1 SEHNR, CDR2 FQNEAQ (reference sequence). This CDR3 spans 16 amino acids. With 1 base removed from V and 5 bases from J, the gap between germline ends came to 17 bases. Here the CDR3 reads CASSLVVAGGSETQYF. CDR3 DNA sequence: TGTGCCAGCAGCTTAGTTGTGGCAGGAGGTTCTGAGACCCAGTACTTC.

This clonotype came up many times. The chain links TRBV28 to TRBJ2-7, with TRBD1 identical over 11 bases. Trimming at V came to 2 bases and at J to 7 bases, leaving 13 bases not matched to a gene. This CDR3 region has 17 residues. CDR1 is MDHEN, CDR2 SYDVKM, per germline. This CDR3 is CASSLPSAGQGVDEQYF. CDR3 in DNA: TGTGCCAGCAGTTTACCCTCCGCGGGACAGGGGGTCGATGAGCAGTACTTC.

This clonotype was detected many times. The gene calls are TRBV7-2 and TRBJ2-1; unclear D gene. Germline V gene sequence: CDR1 SGHTA, CDR2 FQGNSA. V was pared by 3 bases and J by 4 bases, with 13 bases between. The CDR3 has 15 residues. CDR3 DNA: TGTGCCAGCAGCTTGTCGGGCATAAGGTACAATGAGCAGTTCTTC. Amino acid sequence: CASSLSGIRYNEQFF. Full variable domain (outside the CDR3, taken from reference TRBV7-2 and TRBJ2-1): GAGVSQSPSNKVTEKGKDVELRCDPISGHTALYWYRQSLGQGLEFLIYFQGNSAPDKSGLPSDRFSAERTGGSVSTLTIQRTQQEDSAVYLCASSLSGIRYNEQFFGPGTRLTVL.

This clonotype has ten or more counts. The chain joins TRBV27 to TRBJ1-6, with D perhaps TRBD1 (6 bases). CDR1 is MNHEY and CDR2 is SMNVEV in the germline V gene (reference sequence). V lost 7 bases and J 6 bases, leaving 16 bases between the germline ends. The CDR3 contains 15 residues. For the CDR3, the DNA is TGTGCCAGCACCAGGCCAGGGGCAGGTAATTCACCCCTCCACTTT. Its translation: CASTRPGAGNSPLHF.

With regard to this clonotype: This could be a read error, since a much larger clone is one nucleotide away. V is TRBV20-1 and J is TRBJ2-5; 12 bases are a match to TRBD2. Germline V gene data show CDR1 as DFQATT and CDR2 as SNEGSKA (reference sequence). The CDR3 is 15 amino acids. The CDR3 region has the DNA TGCAGTGCTAGCCCGACTAGCGGGAGACAAGAGACCCGGTACTTC. Translation: CSASPTSGRQETRYF.

This clonotype occurred a few times. The rearrangement joins TRBV6-2 or TRBV6-3 to TRBJ1-1, with TRBD1 matching over 7 bases. Trimming took 6 bases from V and 0 from J; bases not matched to a gene: 7. Germline-derived CDR1 and CDR2 are MNHEY and SVGEGT. The CDR3 covers 15 residues. CDR3 sequence reads: CASSPDREVNTEAFF. CDR3 nucleotides: TGTGCCAGCAGCCCCGACAGGGAGGTGAACACTGAAGCTTTCTTT.

As concerns this clonotype: A much larger clone differs by one base, so this may be a read error. V and J are TRBV27 and TRBJ2-5, with TRBD1 matching over 8 bases. The CDR3 has 14 amino acids. Germline lookup yields CDR1 MNHEY and CDR2 SMNVEV (reference sequence). With V trimmed by 3 bases and J by 5 bases, 5 bases remained unmatched. This CDR3 is CASSLWQGAETQYF. CDR3 DNA: TGTGCCAGCAGTTTGTGGCAGGGGGCCGAGACCCAGTACTTC.

This clonotype is a singleton in its sample. This chain joins TRBV27 and TRBJ2-3; the match to TRBD2 covers 11 bases. The CDR3 contains 17 residues. The J segment lost 2 bases and the V segment lost 4 bases, leaving 8 bases of the junction unmatched. CDR1 MNHEY and CDR2 SMNVEV come from the germline V gene (reference sequence). CDR3 residues: CASSSPLTSGDTDTQYF. The CDR3 bases are TGTGCCAGCAGTTCCCCCCTGACTAGCGGGGACACAGATACGCAGTATTTT.

The CDR3 is CASSLLFPGQGGEQYF. Here the CDR3 DNA reads TGTGCCAGCAGCTTGTTATTTCCGGGACAGGGTGGCGAGCAGTACTTC. The V and J genes are TRBV5-4 and TRBJ2-7, with 9 bases that match TRBD1. Germline CDR1 and CDR2: SGHNT and YYREEE (reference sequence). The ends lost 1 base at V and 6 bases at J; junction bases unmatched: 11. The CDR3 sequence is 16 residues long.

There are many counts of this clonotype. The chain carries TRBV10-3 and TRBJ2-7; no clear D gene. CDR1 ENHRY and CDR2 SYGVKD come from the germline V gene. V gave up 6 bases and J gave up 2 bases, with 11 bases separating them. This CDR3 is built from 13 residues. The CDR3 here is CAIRKVETYEQYF. The CDR3 DNA reads as TGTGCCATCAGGAAAGTAGAAACCTACGAGCAGTACTTC.

This clonotype came up a few times. The V gene is TRBV25-1, the J gene TRBJ1-2; no clear D. CDR1 is MGHDK, CDR2 SYGVNS, per germline. This CDR3 region has 11 residues. The germline V and J ends were trimmed by 3 bases and 5 bases, with 4 bases remaining between them. CDR3 nucleotide sequence: TGTGCCAGCAGTGATTGGTATGGCTACACCTTC. Residues: CASSDWYGYTF.

There are many counts of this clonotype. The chain uses TRBV29-1 and TRBJ2-3; the D is unclear. V dropped 3 bases and J dropped 0 bases, with 13 bases sitting between them. The germline V gene encodes CDR1 SQVTM and CDR2 ANQGSEA. This CDR3 is built from 15 residues. CDR3 coding DNA: TGCAGCGTTGAGAGTACGGCGGCTAGCACAGATACGCAGTATTTT. Translation: CSVESTAASTDTQYF.

This clonotype came up a few times. The chain links TRBV5-1 to TRBJ1-6, with D perhaps matching TRBD1 (6 bases). V was pared by 4 bases and J by 10 bases, with 21 bases between. CDR1 and CDR2 (germline): SGHRS, YFSETQ. The CDR3 runs to 16 residues. The CDR3 sequence: CASSPWAGQGLSPLHF. The CDR3, as DNA: TGCGCCAGCAGCCCCTGGGCGGGGCAGGGGTTATCACCCCTCCACTTT.

This clonotype was seen ten or more times. The V call is TRBV3-1, the J call TRBJ2-1, with 7 bases matching TRBD1. J was trimmed by 3 bases and V by 2 bases; bases with no gene match: 4. The CDR3 spans 15 residues. Germline V CDR1 and CDR2: LGHDT, YNNKEL (reference sequence). This chain's CDR3 is CASSQTGQNYNEQFF. The CDR3 coding sequence is TGTGCCAGCAGCCAAACGGGACAGAACTACAATGAGCAGTTCTTC.

The sample holds many counts of this clonotype. The chain joins TRBV7-2 to TRBJ2-3; D is ambiguous. The germline V gene has CDR1 SGHTA and CDR2 FQGNSA. CDR3 size: 14 residues. Trimming took off 4 bases at V and 4 bases at J, with 12 bases between the two ends. CDR3 amino acids: CASSSPRVADTQYF. The CDR3 nucleotides are TGTGCCAGCAGCTCCCCCCGGGTGGCAGATACGCAGTATTTT.

Ten or more counts support this clonotype. The rearrangement joins TRBV7-2 to TRBJ2-7, with a possible D match to TRBD1 (5 bases). Trimming cost V 5 bases and J 6 bases, with 14 bases left between them. Germline V lookup: CDR1 SGHTA, CDR2 FQGNSA. The CDR3 is 13 amino acids. Here the CDR3 DNA reads TGTGCCAGCAGCCACGGACATGGTAGCGAGCAGTACTTC. Its protein product is CASSHGHGSEQYF. Drawing the rest from reference TRBV7-2 and TRBJ2-7, the complete variable domain is GAGVSQSPSNKVTEKGKDVELRCDPISGHTALYWYRQSLGQGLEFLIYFQGNSAPDKSGLPSDRFSAERTGGSVSTLTIQRTQQEDSAVYLCASSHGHGSEQYFGPGTRLTVT.

This clonotype was observed many times. This chain connects TRBV3-1 to TRBJ2-1; TRBD2 agrees at 9 bases. V lost 7 bases to trimming and J lost 12 bases; unmatched junction nucleotides: 10. This CDR3 spans 13 amino acids. The germline V gene encodes CDR1 LGHDT and CDR2 YNNKEL (reference sequence). The CDR3 here is CASTPGGGAWQFF. The CDR3, as DNA: TGTGCCAGCACCCCTGGCGGGGGGGCGTGGCAGTTCTTC.